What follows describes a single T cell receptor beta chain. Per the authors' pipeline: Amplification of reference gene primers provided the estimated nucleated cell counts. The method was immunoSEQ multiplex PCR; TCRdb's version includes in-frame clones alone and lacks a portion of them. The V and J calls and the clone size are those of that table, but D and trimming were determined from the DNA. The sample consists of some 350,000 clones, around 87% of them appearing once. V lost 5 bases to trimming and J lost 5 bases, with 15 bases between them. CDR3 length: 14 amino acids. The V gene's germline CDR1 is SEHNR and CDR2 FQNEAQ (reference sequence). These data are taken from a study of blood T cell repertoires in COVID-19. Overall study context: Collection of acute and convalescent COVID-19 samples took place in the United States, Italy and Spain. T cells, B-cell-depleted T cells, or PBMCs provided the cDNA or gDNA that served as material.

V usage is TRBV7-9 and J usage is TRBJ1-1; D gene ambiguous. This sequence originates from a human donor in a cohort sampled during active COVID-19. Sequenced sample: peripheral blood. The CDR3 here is CASSTSRGRTEAFF. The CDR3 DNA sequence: TGTGCCAGCAGCACGAGCCGGGGAAGGACTGAAGCTTTCTTT.